This T cell receptor (beta chain) was sequenced during a study of identifying expanded T cells in peripheral blood. Points from the study as a whole: Over around two and four weeks, about 15 and 19 clones changed, versus approximately 1.1 between replicates. Across healthy donors, higher total template counts meant significantly greater roughly 2-week count variance.

Sequencing used immunoSEQ multiplex PCR; TCRdb keeps in-frame clones, though not all of them. The data show approximately 85,000 clones, more than 75% seen once. Comment on this clone: What it binds is unknown.

Healthy donors had no documented immune events, such as infections, while sampled. Material: blood. This TCR came from a person aged 18 to 75 in good health.

The CDR3 sequence: CASRSGDQPQHF. The DNA for the CDR3 is TGTGCCAGTAGGTCAGGTGATCAGCCCCAGCATTTT. The chain is built from TRBV19 and TRBJ1-5, with unresolved D. The CDR3 is made up of 12 amino acids. Per germline, CDR1 LNHDA and CDR2 SQIVND (reference sequence). V was pared by 6 bases and J by 5 bases, with 8 bases between. Supplemented by reference TRBV19 and TRBJ1-5, the full variable domain reads DGGITQSPKYLFRKEGQNVTLSCEQNLNHDAMYWYRQDPGQGLRLIYYSQIVNDFQKGDIAEGYSVSREKKESFPLTVTSAQKNPTAFYLCASRSGDQPQHFGDGTRLSIL.